This T cell receptor beta chain was captured by sequencing in a study of blood T cell repertoires in COVID-19. Overall study: The origin of the acute and convalescent COVID-19 samples was the United States, Italy and Spain. Sources were T cells, B-cell-depleted T cells, or PBMCs; the material itself was cDNA or gDNA.

Trimming left V 0 bases short and J 5 bases short, with 17 bases between. The germline CDR1 and CDR2 sequences are SGHNT and YYREEE (reference sequence). The CDR3 is made up of 16 amino acids. Cohort allocation depended upon clinical history that participants reported. Each recovered donor of Cohort 3 presented with two negative PCRs, clearance, or symptom resolution. The method was immunoSEQ multiplex PCR; TCRdb's version includes in-frame clones alone and lacks a portion of them. Among roughly 160,000 clones listed, roughly four fifths were seen once. The rearrangement joins TRBV5-4 to TRBJ2-5; possible D gene TRBD2, 6 bases. This TCR was recovered from a man over 45 who had recovered from COVID-19. The sample taken for sequencing was PBMCs or T cells enriched from blood (not recorded which). The CDR3 DNA follows: TGTGCCAGCAGCTTGGCGGGACTTCAAACGGGGGAGACCCAGTACTTC. It is translated as CASSLAGLQTGETQYF. Together with reference TRBV5-4 and TRBJ2-5, the CDR3 gives the full variable domain: ETGVTQSPTHLIKTRGQQVTLRCSSQSGHNTVSWYQQALGQGPQFIFQYYREEENGRGNFPPRFSGLQFPNYSSELNVNALELDDSALYLCASSLAGLQTGETQYFGPGTRLLVL.